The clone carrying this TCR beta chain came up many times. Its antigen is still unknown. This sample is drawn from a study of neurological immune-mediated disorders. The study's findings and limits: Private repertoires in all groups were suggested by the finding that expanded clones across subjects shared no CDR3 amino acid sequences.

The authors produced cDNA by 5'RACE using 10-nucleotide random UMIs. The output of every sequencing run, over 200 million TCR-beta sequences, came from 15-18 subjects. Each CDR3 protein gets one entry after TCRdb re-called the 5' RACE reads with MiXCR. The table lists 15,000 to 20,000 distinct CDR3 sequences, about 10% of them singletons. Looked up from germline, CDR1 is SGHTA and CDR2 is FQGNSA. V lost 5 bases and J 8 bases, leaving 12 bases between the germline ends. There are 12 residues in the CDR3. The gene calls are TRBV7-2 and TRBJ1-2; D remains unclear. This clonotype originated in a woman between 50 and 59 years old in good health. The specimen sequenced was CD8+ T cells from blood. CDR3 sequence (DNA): TGTGCCAGCAGCGAAAGGTCATGGGGCTACACCTTC. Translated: CASSERSWGYTF.